Sequencing of this T cell receptor beta chain was carried out in a study of blood T cell repertoires in COVID-19. Study information: Collection of acute and convalescent COVID-19 samples took place in the United States, Italy and Spain. From T cells, B-cell-depleted T cells, or PBMCs came the material, which was cDNA or gDNA.

The ends lost 3 bases at V and 0 bases at J; junction bases unmatched: 7. CDR1 and CDR2 (germline): SNHLY, FYNNEI. The CDR3 consists of 17 residues. As handled by the study authors: It was from reference gene primer amplification that nucleated cell counts were estimated. The assay was immunoSEQ multiplex PCR, and TCRdb's table has in-frame clones only and misses some. That table furnishes V, J and clone size, whereas the DNA furnished D and trimming. This table holds about 63,000 clones, 70% to 85% found once. The chain employs TRBV2 and TRBJ2-5; 10 bases line up with TRBD2. Input material: peripheral blood. The TCR originated in a human donor in a cohort sampled during active COVID-19. In DNA form, the CDR3 reads TGTGCCAGCAGTGAGGATAGCGGGAGGATGTACCAAGAGACCCAGTACTTC. Protein: CASSEDSGRMYQETQYF.